Listed here are 32 T cell receptor beta chains from one sample, sequenced in a study of blood T cell repertoires in COVID-19. Method: immunoSEQ multiplex PCR; TCRdb's copy keeps in-frame clones and lacks some. This sample has 43,000 or so clones, with 80% to 90% found just once. Sequencing was done on a sample of peripheral blood. Receptor source: a man aged 55 to 69 with active COVID-19.

This clone appeared a single time. The chain's CDR3 is CASSPIRGASYEQYF. The DNA for the CDR3 is TGTGCCAGCAGCCCAATCCGGGGGGCCTCCTACGAGCAGTACTTC. The V gene is TRBV6-5, the J gene TRBJ2-7; possible D gene TRBD2, 7 bases. Trimming shortened V by 6 bases and J by 0 bases, and 15 bases separated the two germline ends. The CDR3 runs to 15 residues. Per the germline V gene, CDR1 is MNHEY and CDR2 is SVGAGI.

The chain recombines TRBV5-4 with TRBJ1-6; 9 positions agree with TRBD1. The length of the CDR3 is 14 residues. V was clipped by 2 bases and J by 9 bases; unmatched bases: 3. Germline CDR1 is SGHNT and CDR2 is YYREEE (reference sequence). Here the CDR3 reads CASSLQGASSPLHF. The CDR3, as DNA: TGTGCCAGCAGCTTACAGGGGGCAAGTTCACCCCTCCACTTT.

This chain joins TRBV28 and TRBJ2-3; D gene ambiguous. CDR3 length: 14 residues. Trimming took off 6 bases at V and 2 bases at J, with 12 bases between the two ends. Germline V gene data show CDR1 as MDHEN and CDR2 as SYDVKM. The DNA for the CDR3 is TGTGCCAGCAGGCCCCTTGAGAACACAGATACGCAGTATTTT. Its translation: CASRPLENTDTQYF.

This clone has just one count. V gene TRBV5-1 combines with J gene TRBJ2-5, with 11 bases fitting TRBD1. Germline V gene data show CDR1 as SGHRS and CDR2 as YFSETQ. This CDR3 region has 15 residues. The J segment lost 5 bases and the V segment lost 0 bases, leaving 3 bases of the junction unmatched. CDR3: CASSLGTGGSETQYF. The CDR3 DNA reads as TGCGCCAGCAGCTTGGGGACAGGGGGCTCGGAGACCCAGTACTTC.

This sequence joins TRBV7-6 and TRBJ2-7, with a tentative D call TRBD1 (5 bases). Germline V gene sequence: CDR1 SGHVS, CDR2 FNYEAQ. V was clipped by 1 base and J by 5 bases, with 18 bases between them. The CDR3 consists of 16 residues. CDR3 nucleotides: TGTGCCAGCAGCTTAGTTGGATCGGCAGGGTTCAACGAGCAGTACTTC. This sequence encodes CASSLVGSAGFNEQYF.

This chain links TRBV5-4 with TRBJ2-3, with 8 bases identical to TRBD2. Trimming at V came to 2 bases and at J to 2 bases, leaving 4 bases not matched to a gene. Germline assignment: CDR1 SGHNT and CDR2 YYREEE (reference sequence). The CDR3 loop spans 15 amino acids. The CDR3 DNA follows: TGTGCCAGCAGCTTAGCGGGGGTCGCCACAGATACGCAGTATTTT. Translating it yields CASSLAGVATDTQYF.

The genes are TRBV19 and TRBJ2-1; TRBD1 matches 10 bases. Trimming cost V 4 bases and J 4 bases; bases outside gene matches: 7. Looked up from germline, CDR1 is LNHDA and CDR2 is SQIVND (reference sequence). CDR3 length: 16 amino acids. The CDR3 coding sequence is TGTGCCAGTAGTACACTGCCGGGACAGGGGTACAATGAGCAGTTCTTC. It specifies CASSTLPGQGYNEQFF.

J is TRBJ2-2 and V is TRBV6-5; D is undetermined. This CDR3 region has 12 residues. CDR1 is MNHEY, CDR2 SVGAGI, per germline. Trimming pared 6 bases from V and 6 bases from J, leaving 8 bases between. CDR3: CASRRTAGELFF. As DNA, the CDR3 is TGTGCCAGCAGGCGAACCGCCGGGGAGCTGTTTTTT.

The CDR3 DNA reads as TGTGCCAGCAGCCAAGAGAGGGCTAGCGGAACAGATACGCAGTATTTT. Translation: CASSQERASGTDTQYF. The rearrangement links TRBV4-2 to TRBJ2-3, with 7 bases lining up with TRBD2. Germline CDR1 and CDR2: LGHNA and YNFKEQ. This CDR3 is built from 16 residues. V lost 0 bases, J lost 3 bases, and 6 bases stayed unmatched.

The chain joins TRBV19 to TRBJ1-4, with 10 bases lining up with TRBD1. From germline, CDR1 is LNHDA and CDR2 SQIVND (reference sequence). The trim removed 6 bases at V and 8 bases at J, leaving 9 bases unmatched. The CDR3 extends over 15 amino acids. CDR3 coding DNA: TGTGCCAGTAGCCCCTCCGGGACAGGGGACGAAAAACTGTTTTTT. Encoded protein: CASSPSGTGDEKLFF.

The J gene is TRBJ2-1, the V gene TRBV7-2, with a weak D call TRBD1 (5 bases). This CDR3 has 13 residues. V was cut by 1 base and J by 5 bases, with 6 bases left in between. Germline V gene lookup returns CDR1 SGHTA and CDR2 FQGNSA. Here the CDR3 reads CASSLGRDNEQFF. The CDR3 coding sequence is TGTGCCAGCAGCTTAGGCAGGGACAATGAGCAGTTCTTC. The complete variable domain, with remaining parts taken from reference TRBV7-2 and TRBJ2-1, reads GAGVSQSPSNKVTEKGKDVELRCDPISGHTALYWYRQSLGQGLEFLIYFQGNSAPDKSGLPSDRFSAERTGGSVSTLTIQRTQQEDSAVYLCASSLGRDNEQFFGPGTRLTVL.

The chain links TRBV28 to TRBJ1-5; no reliable D call. V lost 10 bases to trimming and J lost 1 base, with 14 bases between them. The CDR3 is made up of 14 amino acids. Per germline, CDR1 MDHEN and CDR2 SYDVKM. CDR3 DNA: TGTGCCACCACGGTCCAGGCAAGCAATCAGCCCCAGCATTTT. As protein: CATTVQASNQPQHF.

V usage is TRBV28 and J usage is TRBJ2-7, with 8 bases identical to TRBD1. This CDR3 comprises 15 residues. Germline V gene lookup returns CDR1 MDHEN and CDR2 SYDVKM. The ends lost 6 bases at V and 0 bases at J; junction bases unmatched: 7. The CDR3 sequence: CASRPQGASSYEQYF. CDR3 bases: TGTGCCAGCAGGCCTCAGGGGGCCTCCTCCTACGAGCAGTACTTC.

V gene TRBV7-9 combines with J gene TRBJ1-4; D uncertain. Germline assignment: CDR1 SEHNR and CDR2 FQNEAQ (reference sequence). The V end lost 2 bases, the J end lost 3 bases, and 13 bases lay between the germline ends. CDR3 length equals 16 residues. The CDR3 spells CASSLNSELANEKLFF. CDR3 in DNA: TGTGCCAGCAGCTTAAATTCTGAGTTGGCTAATGAAAAACTGTTTTTT.

This clone was detected once. V and J are TRBV9 and TRBJ2-7; no clear D. Germline V CDR1 and CDR2: SGDLS, YYNGEE. The CDR3 covers 13 residues. V lost 4 bases, J lost 4 bases, and 12 bases lay in between. The CDR3 spells CASSPRSGYEQYF. In nucleotides, the CDR3 is TGTGCCAGCAGCCCTAGATCTGGGTACGAGCAGTACTTC.

This chain joins TRBV27 and TRBJ1-4; weak D call: TRBD1 (5 bases). The CDR3 extends over 14 amino acids. The germline V gene has CDR1 MNHEY and CDR2 SMNVEV (reference sequence). V was shortened by 3 bases and J by 8 bases, with 13 bases between the two germline ends. CDR3: CASSFGAGGEKLFF. CDR3 in DNA: TGTGCCAGCAGTTTTGGGGCGGGGGGAGAAAAACTGTTTTTT.

This rearrangement joins TRBV14 to TRBJ2-7, with 9 bases matching TRBD1. The ends lost 1 base at V and 4 bases at J; junction bases unmatched: 8. Germline V gene sequence: CDR1 SGHDN, CDR2 FVKESK. This CDR3 spans 16 amino acids. The CDR3 here is CASSQGQGVFKYEQYF. The CDR3 DNA sequence: TGTGCCAGCAGCCAAGGACAGGGGGTCTTCAAGTACGAGCAGTACTTC. Supplemented by reference TRBV14 and TRBJ2-7, the full variable domain reads EAGVTQFPSHSVIEKGQTVTLRCDPISGHDNLYWYRRVMGKEIKFLLHFVKESKQDESGMPNNRFLAERTGGTYSTLKVQPAELEDSGVYFCASSQGQGVFKYEQYFGPGTRLTVT.

This chain uses TRBV28 with TRBJ2-7, with D perhaps matching TRBD1 (7 bases). CDR1 is MDHEN and CDR2 is SYDVKM in the germline V gene. This CDR3 has 13 amino acids. V lost 9 bases to trimming and J lost 3 bases, with 15 bases between them. The DNA for the CDR3 is TGTGCCAGGAGCAGGGGGGAAATCTACGAGCAGTACTTC. Translated: CARSRGEIYEQYF.

The V and J genes are TRBV7-3 and TRBJ2-5; D gene uncertain. The CDR3 has 13 residues. The germline gives CDR1 SGHTA, CDR2 FQGTGA. V was cut by 2 bases and J by 1 base, with 5 bases left in between. The CDR3 region is CASSLSSQETQYF. In nucleotides, the CDR3 is TGTGCCAGCAGCTTATCCAGCCAAGAGACCCAGTACTTC.

V and J are TRBV28 and TRBJ1-2; 10 bases match TRBD1. V trimming: 5 bases; J trimming: 6 bases; junction bases outside the gene matches: 12. The CDR3 spans 16 residues. Germline CDR1 is MDHEN and CDR2 is SYDVKM. The CDR3 spells CASSRDRGGPWDGYTF. DNA for the CDR3: TGTGCCAGCAGTCGGGACAGGGGAGGCCCATGGGATGGCTACACCTTC.

The V gene is TRBV5-4, the J gene TRBJ2-5, with TRBD2 identical over 8 bases. The CDR3 loop spans 14 amino acids. The V segment lost 0 bases and the J segment 5 bases; nucleotides outside the gene matches: 3. Germline assignment: CDR1 SGHNT and CDR2 YYREEE (reference sequence). CDR3 coding DNA: TGTGCCAGCAGCTTGGGCCTAGCGGGTGAGACCCAGTACTTC. Its translation is CASSLGLAGETQYF.

This rearrangement joins TRBV6-6 to TRBJ2-7; a weak D match, TRBD1 (5 bases). The CDR3 sequence is 16 residues long. Trimming shortened V by 2 bases and J by 3 bases, and 17 bases separated the two germline ends. CDR1 is MNHNY, CDR2 SVGAGI, per germline (reference sequence). The CDR3, as DNA: TGTGCCAGCAGTTACGACCCAGGGATCCCTTTCTACGAGCAGTACTTC. Its translation: CASSYDPGIPFYEQYF.

This chain connects TRBV6-6 to TRBJ2-6; TRBD1 is a possible D gene (6 bases). The CDR3 has 16 residues. Germline-derived CDR1 and CDR2 are MNHNY and SVGAGI (reference sequence). The V gene lost 0 bases and the J gene lost 1 base, with 7 bases spanning the gap. This CDR3 reads CASSYSRGSGANVLTF. The CDR3 DNA sequence: TGTGCCAGCAGTTACTCCAGGGGTTCTGGGGCCAACGTCCTGACTTTC.

V gene TRBV9 combines with J gene TRBJ2-2; 11 bases agree with TRBD2. The CDR3 is 15 amino acids. V shed 3 bases, J shed 3 bases, and the junction held 1 base outside the gene matches. Germline V gene lookup returns CDR1 SGDLS and CDR2 YYNGEE. The CDR3, as DNA: TGTGCCAGCAGCGGGGGACTAGCGGACACCGGGGAGCTGTTTTTT. Its protein is CASSGGLADTGELFF.

The chain links TRBV7-9 to TRBJ1-4, with 7 bases aligning to TRBD1. Germline V gives CDR1 SEHNR, CDR2 FQNEAQ (reference sequence). Trimming at V came to 1 base and at J to 8 bases, leaving 7 bases not matched to a gene. CDR3 length: 15 residues. The CDR3 reads CASSLGGTVEEKLFF. DNA of the CDR3: TGTGCCAGCAGCTTAGGGGGGACAGTAGAAGAAAAACTGTTTTTT.

The V gene is TRBV24-1, the J gene TRBJ2-3; 7 nucleotides agree with TRBD2. The germline CDR1 and CDR2 sequences are KGHDR and SFDVKD. J was trimmed by 2 bases and V by 2 bases; bases with no gene match: 15. This CDR3 comprises 19 residues. The CDR3 region is CATSDYRWEWGRATDTQYF. The CDR3 coding sequence is TGTGCCACCAGTGATTACCGATGGGAGTGGGGGAGGGCCACAGATACGCAGTATTTT.

The chain combines TRBV19 with TRBJ1-6; D is undetermined. V lost 4 bases and J lost 6, with 16 bases in between. The CDR3 length is 16 residues. Germline CDR1 LNHDA, CDR2 SQIVND (reference sequence). The CDR3 reads CASSTAVGILNSPLHF. Written as DNA, the CDR3 is TGTGCCAGTAGTACAGCCGTCGGGATACTTAATTCACCCCTCCACTTT.

The rearrangement uses TRBV10-2 and TRBJ2-1; 10 bases match TRBD2. The CDR3 spans 16 residues. Germline trimming cut 0 bases from V and 8 bases from J; bases unmatched to any gene: 7. The germline V gene encodes CDR1 WSHSY and CDR2 SAAADI. The CDR3 coding sequence is TGCGCCAGCAGTGAGTCTCGCCTAGCGGGAGCCGATGAGCAGTTCTTC. Amino acid sequence: CASSESRLAGADEQFF.

The rearrangement joins TRBV20-1 to TRBJ2-2, with 7 bases matching TRBD2. Trimming took 3 bases from V and 4 from J; bases not matched to a gene: 8. This CDR3 spans 15 amino acids. Germline CDR1 and CDR2: DFQATT and SNEGSKA (reference sequence). The CDR3 DNA sequence: TGCAGTGCTAGTCGGGAGGCAGTGGGCACCGGGGAGCTGTTTTTT. It translates to CSASREAVGTGELFF.

As regards this clone: This sample includes further DNA sequences coding for the same CDR3. CDR3: CASSPDRNSGNTIYF. In DNA, the CDR3 is TGTGCCAGCAGCCCGGACAGGAACTCTGGAAACACCATATATTTT. The chain joins TRBV5-5 to TRBJ1-3; TRBD1 agrees at 7 bases. The ends lost 4 bases at V and 0 bases at J; junction bases unmatched: 4. Germline CDR1 reads SGHKS; CDR2 reads YYEKEE (reference sequence). The CDR3 loop spans 15 amino acids.

The rearrangement uses TRBV7-8 and TRBJ1-5, with no clear D. The CDR3 consists of 15 residues. Germline V lookup: CDR1 SGHVS, CDR2 FQNEAQ. Trimming pared 3 bases from V and 3 bases from J, leaving 12 bases between. The CDR3 bases are TGTGCCAGCAGCTTTTCGACAACCAACAATCAGCCCCAGCATTTT. Its translation is CASSFSTTNNQPQHF.

This chain connects TRBV30 to TRBJ1-3, with D maybe TRBD1 (6 bases). CDR1 GTSNPN and CDR2 SVGIG come from the germline V gene (reference sequence). CDR3 size: 14 residues. Trimming left V 8 bases short and J 2 bases short, with 16 bases between. Here the CDR3 DNA reads TGTGCCCACCATCCGGGGGGCCCTGGAAACACCATATATTTT. Translation: CAHHPGGPGNTIYF.